A single sample is the source of the 11 T cell receptor beta chains below, sequenced in a study of somatic mutations in cytotoxic T cells in rheumatoid arthritis. Profiling relied on immunoSEQ multiplex PCR, and the TCRdb table lists in-frame clones only, not all of them. The table lists about 7,000 clones, roughly 71% of them singletons. The sequencing sample was made of CD8+ T cells sorted from blood. Receptors originate from an adult with rheumatoid arthritis.

The V and J genes are TRBV2 and TRBJ2-7, with D possibly being TRBD1 or TRBD2 (6 bases each). With 11 bases removed from V and 4 bases from J, the gap between germline ends came to 15 bases. Looked up from germline, CDR1 is SNHLY and CDR2 is FYNNEI. This CDR3 is built from 12 residues. CDR3 region: CASRGGGYEQYF. The CDR3 DNA reads TGTGCCTCCAGGGGAGGCGGGTACGAGCAGTACTTC.

This rearrangement joins TRBV6-1 to TRBJ2-7; either TRBD1 or TRBD2 may fit D (7 bases each). V was trimmed by 6 bases and J by 2 bases, leaving 11 bases between them. CDR1 is MNHNS and CDR2 is SASEGT in the germline V gene. CDR3 length: 13 amino acids. The CDR3 sequence: CASRTGRAYEQYF. The CDR3 DNA reads as TGTGCCAGCAGGACAGGGAGGGCCTACGAGCAGTACTTC.

The J gene is TRBJ2-3, the V gene TRBV2; perhaps TRBD2 as D (7 bases). The CDR3 consists of 15 residues. Germline V CDR1 and CDR2: SNHLY, FYNNEI. V lost 7 bases to trimming and J lost 2 bases, with 16 bases between them. DNA of the CDR3: TGTGCCAGCATCGAGAGGGGGGGGTACACAGATACGCAGTATTTT. It yields the protein CASIERGGYTDTQYF.

The V and J genes are TRBV18 and TRBJ2-1; the D gene could be TRBD1 or TRBD2 (6 bases each). Trimming took 6 bases from V and 6 from J, leaving 18 bases between them. Per the germline V gene, CDR1 is KGHSH and CDR2 is LQKENI. This CDR3 is built from 15 residues. The CDR3, as DNA: TGTGCCAGCTCCCCGGGGGACACTCGTAGCAATGAGCAGTTCTTC. Its translation: CASSPGDTRSNEQFF.

J is TRBJ2-5 and V is TRBV7-3, with a possible D match to TRBD1 (5 bases). The germline gives CDR1 SGHTA, CDR2 FQGTGA. V gave up 3 bases and J gave up 4 bases, with 12 bases separating them. This CDR3 has 14 residues. CDR3 sequence (DNA): TGTGCCAGCAGCTTTGGGGCAGAAGCAGAGACCCAGTACTTC. Translation gives CASSFGAEAETQYF. Full variable domain (rest looked up from reference TRBV7-3 and TRBJ2-5): GAGVSQTPSNKVTEKGKYVELRCDPISGHTALYWYRQSLGQGPEFLIYFQGTGAADDSGLPNDRFFAVRPEGSVSTLKIQRTERGDSAVYLCASSFGAEAETQYFGPGTRLLVL.

The rearrangement joins TRBV19 to TRBJ2-1; the D gene is possibly TRBD1 (6 bases). Per the germline V gene, CDR1 is LNHDA and CDR2 is SQIVND (reference sequence). Trimming took 5 bases from V and 0 from J, leaving 14 bases between them. This CDR3 is built from 16 residues. The CDR3 nucleotides are TGTGCCAGTAGTTCCACGGACAGTTTCTCCTACAATGAGCAGTTCTTC. Protein product: CASSSTDSFSYNEQFF.

This clone is large by share. The chain recombines TRBV5-1 with TRBJ1-1; TRBD1 agrees at 7 bases. Per germline, CDR1 SGHRS and CDR2 YFSETQ. CDR3 length: 13 residues. Losses at the gene ends were 7 bases for V and 3 bases for J; bases not matched to a gene: 6. CDR3 DNA sequence: TGCGCCAGCCGCCAGGGGGGAGACACTGAAGCTTTCTTT. Amino acids: CASRQGGDTEAFF.

The chain is built from TRBV19 and TRBJ1-1, with D possibly matching TRBD1 (5 bases). Germline V gene data show CDR1 as LNHDA and CDR2 as SQIVND (reference sequence). The germline V and J ends were trimmed by 3 bases and 6 bases, with 11 bases remaining between them. This CDR3 spans 13 amino acids. CDR3 sequence: CASSIGLRAEAFF. The CDR3 bases are TGTGCCAGTAGTATCGGACTCAGGGCTGAAGCTTTCTTT.

The genes are TRBV7-9 and TRBJ1-2; D may be TRBD1 (5 bases). Germline lookup yields CDR1 SEHNR and CDR2 FQNEAQ (reference sequence). V was pared by 2 bases and J by 8 bases, with 15 bases between. This CDR3 contains 14 residues. The CDR3 bases are TGTGCCAGCAGCTTACGGAGCAGGGAGATCGGCTACACCTTC. Encoded protein: CASSLRSREIGYTF.

V gene TRBV10-3 combines with J gene TRBJ2-7; 11 bases line up with TRBD1. Germline CDR1 and CDR2: ENHRY and SYGVKD. The CDR3 totals 16 residues. J was trimmed by 7 bases and V by 4 bases; bases with no gene match: 12. CDR3 residues: CAISGGTGTGGWEQYF. CDR3 DNA sequence: TGTGCCATCAGTGGCGGGACCGGGACAGGGGGATGGGAGCAGTACTTC.

The chain has TRBV4-1 and TRBJ2-2, with a tentative D call TRBD1 (6 bases). V lost 8 bases and J 2 bases, leaving 18 bases between the germline ends. CDR3 length: 16 residues. Germline assignment: CDR1 MGHRA and CDR2 YSYEKL. The CDR3 region is CASATWGHPNTGELFF. DNA for the CDR3: TGCGCCAGCGCCACCTGGGGACACCCCAACACCGGGGAGCTGTTTTTT.